The 5 T cell receptor beta chains presented below share a single source sample, sequenced in a study of a mutant IDH1 vaccine in newly diagnosed glioma. Time point noted: week 47, end of study. Doses consisted of 300 ug of mutant IDH1 20-mer peptide each, paired with topical imiquimod. Libraries were prepared by immunoSEQ multiplex PCR; TCRdb keeps only in-frame clonotypes and omits some of them. The sample comprises around 50,000 clones, around three fifths of which are singletons, and 4.8% rests with the top ten. The antigens of these receptors remain unknown. The sample here was peripheral blood mononuclear cells (PBMCs), taken from a glioma patient whose treatment included an IDH1 peptide vaccine. The receptor source for this set is a middle-aged man with glioma. Some clones in this sample may be carry-over from other donors' samples.

The chain employs TRBV20-1 and TRBJ2-5; 8 bases line up with TRBD2. CDR1 and CDR2 from the germline V gene are DFQATT and SNEGSKA (reference sequence). CDR3 length: 10 amino acids. CDR3 DNA sequence: TGCAGCGGGAGGGTAGAGACCCAGTACTTC. Amino acids: CSGRVETQYF.

J is TRBJ2-1 and V is TRBV7-6, with TRBD2 as a possible D gene (6 bases). V was shortened by 1 base and J by 8 bases, with 12 bases between the two germline ends. Looked up from germline, CDR1 is SGHVS and CDR2 is FNYEAQ. The CDR3 has 14 residues. The CDR3, as DNA: TGTGCCAGCAGCTTAGGGGCCGGGGGTTATGAGCAGTTCTTC. Translated: CASSLGAGGYEQFF.

The chain combines TRBV6-5 with TRBJ1-3; D is unresolved. From germline, CDR1 is MNHEY and CDR2 SVGAGI. The ends were cut back, 7 bases at V and 0 bases at J, with 4 bases in the middle. The CDR3 runs to 12 residues. For the CDR3, the DNA is TGTGCCAGCAAGAGCTCTGGAAACACCATATATTTT. The encoded protein is CASKSSGNTIYF.

The chain employs TRBV2 and TRBJ2-2; weak D call: TRBD2 (6 bases). Trimming stripped 1 base from V and 1 base from J, with 7 bases between. This CDR3 region has 15 residues. Germline V gene lookup returns CDR1 SNHLY and CDR2 FYNNEI. CDR3 coding DNA: TGTGCCAGCAGTGAAGGACTAGTGAACACCGGGGAGCTGTTTTTT. As protein: CASSEGLVNTGELFF.

This clone was counted once. This chain uses TRBV4-1 with TRBJ2-2; TRBD2 matches at 8 bases. The germline CDR1 and CDR2 sequences are MGHRA and YSYEKL. With V trimmed by 1 base and J by 2 bases, 3 bases remained unmatched. The CDR3 is 16 residues long. This CDR3 is CASSQGSGANTGELFF. Here the CDR3 DNA reads TGCGCCAGCAGCCAAGGTAGCGGGGCAAACACCGGGGAGCTGTTTTTT.